The entry below describes one T cell receptor (beta chain). Its target is unknown. This specimen comes from a study of cytomegalovirus exposure and HLA in healthy donors. General study points: Follow-up analysis later connected one missense variant in DCLRE1C with trimming of TCR beta V- and J-genes. Per published reports, the classifier diagnosed cytomegalovirus status with high specificity and sensitivity. The presence/absence work took it that sequencing depth was about the same across donors.

The V end lost 0 bases, the J end lost 4 bases, and 9 bases lay between the germline ends. CDR1 and CDR2 (germline): MNHNY, SVGAGI (reference sequence). The CDR3 contains 14 residues. PCR was performed using 60 Vbeta and 13 Jbeta primers. The method was immunoSEQ multiplex PCR; TCRdb's version includes in-frame clones alone and lacks a portion of them. The sample holds 100,000 or so clones, around 75% seen once. The TCR was taken from a man aged 50 to 60 in good health and CMV-seronegative. V and J are TRBV6-6 and TRBJ1-2; possible D gene TRBD1, 5 bases. Sequenced sample: PBMCs. In DNA, the CDR3 is TGTGCCAGCAGTTACTCGACACAGGTCTATGGCTACACCTTC. Its protein product is CASSYSTQVYGYTF.